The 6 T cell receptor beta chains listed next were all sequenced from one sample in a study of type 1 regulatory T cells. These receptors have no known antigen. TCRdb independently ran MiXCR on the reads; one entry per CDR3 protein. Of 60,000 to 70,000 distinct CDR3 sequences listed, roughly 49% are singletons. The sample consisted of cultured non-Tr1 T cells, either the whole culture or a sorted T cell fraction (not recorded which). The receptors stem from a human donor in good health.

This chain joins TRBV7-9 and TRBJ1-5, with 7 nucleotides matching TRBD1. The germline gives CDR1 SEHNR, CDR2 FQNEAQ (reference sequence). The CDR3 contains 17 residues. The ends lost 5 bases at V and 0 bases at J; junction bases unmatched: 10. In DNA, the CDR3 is TGTGCCAGCAGCCCCGGAAAGACAGGGTATAGCAATCAGCCCCAGCATTTT. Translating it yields CASSPGKTGYSNQPQHF.

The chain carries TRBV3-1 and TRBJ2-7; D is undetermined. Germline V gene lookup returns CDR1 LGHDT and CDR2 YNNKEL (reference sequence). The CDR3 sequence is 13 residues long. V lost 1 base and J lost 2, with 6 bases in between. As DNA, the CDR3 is TGTGCCAGCAGCCAAGGACCCCCCTACGAGCAGTACTTC. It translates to CASSQGPPYEQYF.

The DNA of the CDR3 is TGTGCCAGCAGATCACCGGGACAGTCTAATGAAAAACTGTTTTTT. Translated: CASRSPGQSNEKLFF. This chain uses TRBV27 with TRBJ1-4; TRBD1 agrees at 7 bases. V was pared by 6 bases and J by 3 bases, with 7 bases of the junction left unmatched. CDR1 and CDR2 (germline): MNHEY, SMNVEV (reference sequence). The CDR3 is 15 amino acids.

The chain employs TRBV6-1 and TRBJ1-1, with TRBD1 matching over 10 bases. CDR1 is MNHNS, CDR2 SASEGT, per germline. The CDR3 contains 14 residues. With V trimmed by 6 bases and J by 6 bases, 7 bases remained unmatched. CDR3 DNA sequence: TGTGCCAGCAGGAGCCGGGACAGGGGCCCTGAAGCTTTCTTT. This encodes CASRSRDRGPEAFF.

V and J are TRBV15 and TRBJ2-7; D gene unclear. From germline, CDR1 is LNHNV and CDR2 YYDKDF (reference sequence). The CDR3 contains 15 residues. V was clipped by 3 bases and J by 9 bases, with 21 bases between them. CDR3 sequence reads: CATSSHEIGPGVQYF. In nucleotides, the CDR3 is TGTGCCACCAGCAGCCACGAAATAGGGCCTGGGGTGCAGTACTTC.

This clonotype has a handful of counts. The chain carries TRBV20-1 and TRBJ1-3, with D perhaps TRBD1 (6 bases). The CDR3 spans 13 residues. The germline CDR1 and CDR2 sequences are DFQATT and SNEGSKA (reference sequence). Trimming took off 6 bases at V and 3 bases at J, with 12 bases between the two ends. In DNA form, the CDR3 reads TGCAGTGCAGAGGGGGGAGGTGGAAACACCATATATTTT. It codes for CSAEGGGGNTIYF.